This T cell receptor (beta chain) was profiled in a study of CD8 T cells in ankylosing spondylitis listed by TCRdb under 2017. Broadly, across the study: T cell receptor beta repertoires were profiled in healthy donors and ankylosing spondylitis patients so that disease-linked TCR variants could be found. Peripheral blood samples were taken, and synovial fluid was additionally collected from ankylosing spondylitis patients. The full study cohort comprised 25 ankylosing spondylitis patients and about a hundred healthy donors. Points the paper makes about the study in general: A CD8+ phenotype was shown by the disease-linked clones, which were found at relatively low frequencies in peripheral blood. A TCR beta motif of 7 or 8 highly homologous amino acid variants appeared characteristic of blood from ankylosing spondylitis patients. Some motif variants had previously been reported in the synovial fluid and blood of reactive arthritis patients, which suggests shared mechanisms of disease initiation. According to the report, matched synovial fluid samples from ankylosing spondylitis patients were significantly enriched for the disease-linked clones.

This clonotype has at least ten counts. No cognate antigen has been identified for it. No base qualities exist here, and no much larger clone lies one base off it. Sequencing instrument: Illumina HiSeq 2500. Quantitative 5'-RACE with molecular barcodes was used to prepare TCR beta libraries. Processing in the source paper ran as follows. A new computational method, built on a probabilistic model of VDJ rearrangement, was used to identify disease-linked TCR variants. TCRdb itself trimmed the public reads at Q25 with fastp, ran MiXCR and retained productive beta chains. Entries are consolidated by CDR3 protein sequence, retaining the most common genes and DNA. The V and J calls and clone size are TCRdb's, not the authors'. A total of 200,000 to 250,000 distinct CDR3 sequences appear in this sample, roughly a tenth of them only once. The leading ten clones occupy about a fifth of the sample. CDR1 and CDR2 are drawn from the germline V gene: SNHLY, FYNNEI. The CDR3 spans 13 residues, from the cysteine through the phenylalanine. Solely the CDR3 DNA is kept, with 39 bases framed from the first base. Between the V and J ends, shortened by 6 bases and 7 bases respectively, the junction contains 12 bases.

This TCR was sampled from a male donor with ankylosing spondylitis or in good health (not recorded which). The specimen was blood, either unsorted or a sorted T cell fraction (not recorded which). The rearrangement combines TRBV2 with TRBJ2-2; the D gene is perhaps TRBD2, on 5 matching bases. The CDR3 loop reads CASSLWENGELFF. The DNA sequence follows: TGTGCCAGCAGCCTTTGGGAGAACGGGGAGCTGTTTTTT. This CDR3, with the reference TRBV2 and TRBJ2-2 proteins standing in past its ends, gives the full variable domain EPEVTQTPSHQVTQMGQEVILRCVPISNHLYFYWYRQILGQKVEFLVSFYNNEISEKSEIFDDQFSVERPDGSNFTLKIRSTKLEDSAMYFCASSLWENGELFFGEGSRLTVL.